This T cell receptor (beta chain) was recorded in a study of T cells in tuberculosis. The overall study: In South Africa, adults with active tuberculosis were compared with IGRA-negative and latently infected IGRA-positive adolescents.

Regarding this clone: Its cognate antigen is unknown.

Produced via immunoSEQ multiplex PCR; TCRdb's table is partial and in-frame only. The sample holds 40,000 to 50,000 clones, 95% seen once. V dropped 0 bases and J dropped 1 base, with 10 bases sitting between them. From germline, CDR1 is SGHDT and CDR2 YYEEEE. The length of the CDR3 is 15 residues. Whole-study results and caveats: Shorter CDR3-alpha in active tuberculosis partly drove smaller distances.

The V gene is TRBV5-6, the J gene TRBJ1-1; tentatively, D is TRBD1 (5 bases). This receptor was obtained from a donor aged 10-29 years with latent tuberculosis or without tuberculosis infection. The specimen was PBMCs. This chain's CDR3 is CASSLGQRANTEAFF. In nucleotides, the CDR3 is TGTGCCAGCAGCTTGGGACAGCGGGCGAACACTGAAGCTTTCTTT.